This T cell receptor beta chain was recorded in a study of cytomegalovirus exposure and HLA in healthy donors. Trimming pared 7 bases from V and 8 bases from J, leaving 11 bases between. The germline V gene encodes CDR1 SNHLY and CDR2 FYNNEI. This CDR3 is built from 11 residues. Details on this clone: What it recognizes is unknown.

Data came from immunoSEQ multiplex PCR; TCRdb stores just in-frame clones and leaves some out. The sample yields approximately 160,000 clones, roughly nine tenths seen once. Whole-study findings and limits: Most TCR sequences showed up rarely, but some public TCRs showed up in many donors.

Separate from the 666-subject first cohort was the approximately 120-subject validation cohort, to which the donors belonged. This chain joins TRBV2 and TRBJ1-2, with D uncertain. The sequenced sample consisted of PBMCs. The TCR sequence derives from a woman in her late teens or twenties in good health and CMV-seropositive. The CDR3 here is CASILGGGYTF. The DNA for the CDR3 is TGTGCCAGCATCCTAGGTGGGGGCTACACCTTC.